Following are 28 T cell receptor beta chains from one sample sequenced in a study of blood T cell repertoires in COVID-19. The table came from immunoSEQ multiplex PCR; TCRdb's copy has only in-frame clones and leaves some out. The sample has some 200,000 clones, more than 80% seen once; the top ten hold around 9%. The sequenced sample consisted of PBMCs or T cells enriched from blood (not recorded which). The receptor set was obtained from a man aged 40-50 years who had recovered from COVID-19.

The count of this clone is one. The V call is TRBV29-1, the J call TRBJ2-1, with 7 bases aligning to TRBD2. The CDR3 length is 14 residues. J was trimmed by 3 bases and V by 4 bases; bases with no gene match: 6. Germline CDR1 is SQVTM and CDR2 is ANQGSEA. In nucleotides, the CDR3 is TGCAGCGTTGTGGCTAGCGGCCTCTACAATGAGCAGTTCTTC. Translated: CSVVASGLYNEQFF.

The chain links TRBV19 to TRBJ1-2; weak D call: TRBD1 (6 bases). V lost 9 bases and J lost 7, with 18 bases in between. The CDR3 totals 13 residues. In germline, CDR1 is LNHDA, CDR2 SQIVND (reference sequence). Written as DNA, the CDR3 is TGTGCCAGCCGTTCTCAGGGGCCGGGTGGCTACACCTTC. This translates into CASRSQGPGGYTF.

The chain employs TRBV29-1 and TRBJ1-2; D is unresolved. The V gene's germline CDR1 is SQVTM and CDR2 ANQGSEA. This CDR3 region has 13 residues. V was clipped by 4 bases and J by 0 bases, with 9 bases between them. CDR3 DNA: TGCAGCGTTGCCACATCTTCTAACTATGGCTACACCTTC. It yields the protein CSVATSSNYGYTF.

This chain joins TRBV19 and TRBJ1-5, with D unresolved. Germline-derived CDR1 and CDR2 are LNHDA and SQIVND (reference sequence). Trimming left V 1 base short and J 6 bases short, with 7 bases between. The CDR3 totals 13 residues. The chain's CDR3 is CASSIGSGQPQHF. The CDR3 DNA follows: TGTGCCAGTAGTATAGGCAGCGGTCAGCCCCAGCATTTT.

The chain is built from TRBV14 and TRBJ2-7; 7 positions agree with TRBD1. Trimming removed 8 bases from V and 6 bases from J; junction bases left unmatched: 13. Germline CDR1 SGHDN, CDR2 FVKESK. The length of the CDR3 is 14 residues. CDR3 in amino acids: CASSPPGQFGEQYF. CDR3 bases: TGTGCCAGCTCACCCCCGGGACAGTTCGGCGAGCAGTACTTC.

This clone was seen a few times. This chain joins TRBV19 and TRBJ1-6; D remains ambiguous. Per germline, CDR1 LNHDA and CDR2 SQIVND (reference sequence). The CDR3 sequence is 15 residues long. The V end lost 4 bases, the J end lost 0 bases, and 7 bases lay between the germline ends. The DNA for the CDR3 is TGTGCCAGTAGTAGGGCGGGCTCCTATAATTCACCCCTCCACTTT. Protein: CASSRAGSYNSPLHF.

This clone occurred a few times. The V and J genes are TRBV5-6 and TRBJ1-5; 8 nucleotides line up with TRBD1. Germline-derived CDR1 and CDR2 are SGHDT and YYEEEE. CDR3 length equals 16 residues. V dropped 1 base and J dropped 3; count of bases not matched to a gene: 6. CDR3 DNA sequence: TGTGCCAGCAGCTTGTGGATGGGACAGGACAATCAGCCCCAGCATTTT. This sequence encodes CASSLWMGQDNQPQHF.

The J gene is TRBJ2-7, the V gene TRBV5-5; D ambiguous. With 0 bases removed from V and 2 bases from J, the gap between germline ends came to 9 bases. CDR3 length: 14 amino acids. The germline CDR1 and CDR2 sequences are SGHKS and YYEKEE (reference sequence). CDR3 in amino acids: CASSLGQITYEQYF. Written as DNA, the CDR3 is TGTGCCAGCAGCTTGGGGCAAATCACCTACGAGCAGTACTTC.

The J gene is TRBJ1-2, the V gene TRBV7-3; weak D call: TRBD1 (5 bases). The CDR3 is made up of 15 amino acids. V gave up 1 base and J gave up 6 bases, with 15 bases separating them. In germline, CDR1 is SGHTA, CDR2 FQGTGA. The CDR3 is CASSLNGGMLDGYTF. CDR3 nucleotides: TGTGCCAGCAGCTTAAACGGGGGGATGCTCGATGGCTACACCTTC.

The V call is TRBV5-6, the J call TRBJ2-2; TRBD2 aligns across 10 bases. J gave up 7 bases and V 2 bases, and 11 bases lay outside the gene matches. Germline V gene lookup returns CDR1 SGHDT and CDR2 YYEEEE. The CDR3 covers 17 residues. CDR3 DNA sequence: TGTGCCAGCAGCTTCTCCCCAGCGGGGGGGAGAAACGGGGAGCTGTTTTTT. Its translation: CASSFSPAGGRNGELFF.

J is TRBJ1-4 and V is TRBV18; D ambiguous. CDR3 length: 15 amino acids. CDR1 and CDR2 from the germline V gene are KGHSH and LQKENI. Trimming removed 5 bases from V and 0 bases from J, with 10 bases in between. In nucleotides, the CDR3 is TGTGCCAGCTCATCCCTTACTGCAACTAATGAAAAACTGTTTTTT. It yields the protein CASSSLTATNEKLFF.

This chain joins TRBV11-2 and TRBJ2-1; 7 nucleotides line up with TRBD2. This CDR3 spans 16 amino acids. With V trimmed by 1 base and J by 10 bases, 13 bases remained unmatched. Per the germline V gene, CDR1 is SGHAT and CDR2 is FQNNGV. CDR3 DNA sequence: TGTGCCAGCAGCTTAGCCAGGGCTAGCGGAGGGAGGGAGCAGTTCTTC. It specifies CASSLARASGGREQFF.

The chain recombines TRBV27 with TRBJ1-2; D is perhaps TRBD1 (5 bases). The germline V gene has CDR1 MNHEY and CDR2 SMNVEV (reference sequence). The CDR3 covers 13 residues. V gave up 6 bases and J gave up 8 bases, with 16 bases separating them. The DNA for the CDR3 is TGTGCCAGCAGGGAGCCAGGACATTCGGGCTACACCTTC. The encoded protein is CASREPGHSGYTF.

The chain links TRBV6-5 to TRBJ2-5; TRBD2 matches 13 bases. Germline CDR1 is MNHEY and CDR2 is SVGAGI. V shed 5 bases, J shed 7 bases, and the junction held 4 bases outside the gene matches. The CDR3 contains 14 residues. The CDR3 bases are TGTGCCAGCAGTCTCGGACTAGCGGGAGTGACCCAGTACTTC. Protein sequence: CASSLGLAGVTQYF.

J is TRBJ2-1 and V is TRBV4-1; TRBD2 matches 7 bases. The CDR3 runs to 16 residues. The germline V gene has CDR1 MGHRA and CDR2 YSYEKL. V dropped 1 base and J dropped 3; count of bases not matched to a gene: 6. CDR3 bases: TGCGCCAGCAGCCAAGGCCCGGGGGGTGTCTACAATGAGCAGTTCTTC. It is translated as CASSQGPGGVYNEQFF.

This clone appeared a few times. This rearrangement joins TRBV11-2 to TRBJ1-4; D possibly corresponds to TRBD1 (6 bases). Trimming took off 3 bases at V and 5 bases at J, with 16 bases between the two ends. Germline V gene sequence: CDR1 SGHAT, CDR2 FQNNGV. The CDR3 spans 16 residues. The CDR3 protein is CASSFTAQGVNEKLFF. CDR3 coding DNA: TGTGCCAGCAGCTTCACCGCACAGGGAGTAAATGAAAAACTGTTTTTT.

This clone occurred once. This chain connects TRBV5-1 to TRBJ1-2, with D perhaps TRBD1 (6 bases). Trimming took 2 bases from V and 2 from J, leaving 7 bases between them. The CDR3 is 13 amino acids. Germline V gene data show CDR1 as SGHRS and CDR2 as YFSETQ. In DNA form, the CDR3 reads TGCGCCAGCAGCTTAGACAGGAACTATGGCTACACCTTC. It translates to CASSLDRNYGYTF. Filled out from reference TRBV5-1 and TRBJ1-2, the complete variable domain reads KAGVTQTPRYLIKTRGQQVTLSCSPISGHRSVSWYQQTPGQGLQFLFEYFSETQRNKGNFPGRFSGRQFSNSRSEMNVSTLELGDSALYLCASSLDRNYGYTFGSGTRLTVV.

V usage is TRBV2 and J usage is TRBJ2-5; TRBD2 matches 11 bases. The CDR3 runs to 15 residues. J lost 5 bases, V lost 0 bases, and 2 bases had no gene match. Per the germline V gene, CDR1 is SNHLY and CDR2 is FYNNEI. The chain's CDR3 is CASSEALAGGETQYF. In nucleotides, the CDR3 is TGTGCCAGCAGTGAAGCCTTAGCGGGAGGGGAGACCCAGTACTTC.

As for this clone: The same CDR3 is also encoded by other DNA sequences in this sample. This chain links TRBV6-5 with TRBJ1-2, with D possibly being TRBD1 (5 bases). This CDR3 region has 13 residues. The germline V and J ends were trimmed by 5 bases and 2 bases, with 9 bases remaining between them. Germline loops: CDR1 MNHEY, CDR2 SVGAGI. The CDR3 nucleotides are TGTGCCAGCAGTCAGACAGCCAACTATGGCTACACCTTC. Protein: CASSQTANYGYTF.

This chain connects TRBV6-4 to TRBJ2-3; 15 bases map to TRBD2. The V gene end was trimmed by 5 bases and the J gene end by 4 bases; junction bases not matched to a gene: 4. The CDR3 is 16 residues long. The germline V gene encodes CDR1 MRHNA and CDR2 SNTAGT. This CDR3 reads CASSSGLAGGPDTQYF. The CDR3 nucleotides are TGTGCCAGCAGTTCCGGACTAGCGGGGGGGCCAGATACGCAGTATTTT.

In this sample, this clone turned up once. The chain couples TRBV11-2 to TRBJ1-3, with 7 nucleotides matching TRBD1. V was pared by 4 bases and J by 7 bases, with 10 bases of the junction left unmatched. Germline V gene lookup returns CDR1 SGHAT and CDR2 FQNNGV. The CDR3 runs 15 residues. This CDR3 is CASSSQTGLGNTIYF. The CDR3, as DNA: TGTGCCAGCAGCTCACAGACAGGGCTCGGGAACACCATATATTTT.

CDR3 protein: CASSTGMSYNEQFF. CDR3 coding DNA: TGCGCCAGCAGTACCGGGATGTCCTACAATGAGCAGTTCTTC. This sequence joins TRBV5-1 and TRBJ2-1; possible D gene TRBD2, 5 bases. The V end lost 5 bases, the J end lost 1 base, and 10 bases lay between the germline ends. The CDR3 has 14 residues. Per the germline V gene, CDR1 is SGHRS and CDR2 is YFSETQ.

V usage is TRBV7-9 and J usage is TRBJ2-1, with no clear D. This CDR3 region has 16 residues. Germline V lookup: CDR1 SEHNR, CDR2 FQNEAQ (reference sequence). V dropped 5 bases and J dropped 2 bases, with 16 bases sitting between them. The CDR3 sequence is CASSPSAGPTYNEQFF. The CDR3 DNA reads as TGTGCCAGCAGCCCCTCCGCTGGGCCTACCTACAATGAGCAGTTCTTC.

J is TRBJ2-7 and V is TRBV5-1; 7 bases are a match to TRBD1. CDR1 SGHRS and CDR2 YFSETQ come from the germline V gene. The CDR3 loop spans 14 amino acids. V trimming: 4 bases; J trimming: 7 bases; junction bases outside the gene matches: 11. CDR3 amino acids: CASSPMVGQREQYF. CDR3 DNA: TGCGCCAGCAGCCCCATGGTGGGACAGAGGGAGCAGTACTTC.

V usage is TRBV5-1 and J usage is TRBJ1-1; 7 bases fit TRBD1. Germline assignment: CDR1 SGHRS and CDR2 YFSETQ. The ends lost 3 bases at V and 4 bases at J; junction bases unmatched: 15. The CDR3 is 17 amino acids. In nucleotides, the CDR3 is TGCGCCAGCAGCTCAAACACAAGACAGGGCAAGGGCACTGAAGCTTTCTTT. The encoded protein is CASSSNTRQGKGTEAFF.

The gene calls are TRBV6-5 and TRBJ1-2; tentative D call: TRBD1 (5 bases). The V and J ends lost 8 bases and 7 bases respectively, with 14 bases between them. Germline CDR1 is MNHEY and CDR2 is SVGAGI. There are 12 residues in the CDR3. The DNA for the CDR3 is TGTGCCAGCGGAGGGGAGTTTGGTGGCTACACCTTC. The encoded protein is CASGGEFGGYTF.

V and J are TRBV4-2 and TRBJ1-6, with 9 bases identical to TRBD1. The V gene's germline CDR1 is LGHNA and CDR2 YNFKEQ. CDR3 length equals 14 residues. V was clipped by 8 bases and J by 8 bases; unmatched bases: 7. The CDR3 nucleotides read TGTGCCAGCGCTGGACAGGGGATCTATTCACCCCTCCACTTT. Protein sequence: CASAGQGIYSPLHF.

Only a few counts were recorded for this clone. The chain joins TRBV10-1 to TRBJ2-7; 9 nucleotides match TRBD1. The V and J ends lost 5 bases and 3 bases, in that order; junction bases with no gene match: 11. There are 16 residues in the CDR3. The germline V gene has CDR1 WNHNN and CDR2 SYGVQD (reference sequence). The CDR3 nucleotides read TGCGCCAGCAGTTATCTCCAGGACAGGGGCCTCTACGAGCAGTACTTC. Translating it yields CASSYLQDRGLYEQYF.